This TCR beta chain came from a study of T-cell memory formation after mild COVID-19. Study-wide background: The two donors had largely donor-specific TCR clusters. Study-wide points: Day 37-peaking second-wave clones had unconfirmed SARS-CoV-2 specificity. Clones shrinking between day 15 and 85 showed a balanced CD4/CD8 split, and those that grew later tilted toward CD4+.

TCRdb re-derived calls from the 5' RACE reads in MiXCR, one entry per CDR3 protein. Of roughly 410,000 distinct CDR3 sequences in the sample, 20% to 25% were seen once. This clonotype was detected only a few times. Its antigen is still unknown. CDR1 is SQVTM and CDR2 is ANQGSEA in the germline V gene. The CDR3 is 15 residues long. V lost 6 bases, J lost 2 bases, and 7 bases stayed unmatched. The sequence was obtained from an adult woman who had mild COVID-19 (a few samples of this study predate the infection). Cell type and time point are not known. The chain uses TRBV29-1 and TRBJ2-3; 11 bases agree with TRBD2. Sequences were obtained from PBMCs or a T cell subset sorted from them (not recorded which). The CDR3 DNA reads TGCAGCGTCGACGGGACTAGCGGTCTCACAGATACGCAGTATTTT. It yields the protein CSVDGTSGLTDTQYF.